This is a list of T cell receptor beta chains from one sample in a study of T cells after yellow fever vaccination. TCRdb fed the 5' RACE reads into MiXCR, producing one record per CDR3 protein. The sample includes roughly 30,000 distinct CDR3 sequences, roughly a tenth of them seen just once. The sequencing here drew on PBMCs, either bulk or a sorted T-cell subset (CD4+, CD8+, memory, or dextramer-sorted; not recorded which), taken roughly 14 days after the first yellow fever vaccination. The receptors come from a man between 18 and 35 years old who received the YFV17D yellow fever vaccine. Both conserved end residues are trimmed from each CDR3. The order of the fields is V gene, CDR3 protein.

v_call: TRBV6-2/TRBV6-3; cdr3_aa: ASRRDSFYGYT
v_call: TRBV12-3/TRBV12-4; cdr3_aa: ASSPGGGHGYT
v_call: TRBV20-1; cdr3_aa: SAGEAGTDTQY
v_call: TRBV12-3/TRBV12-4; cdr3_aa: ASSLTGDTEAF
v_call: TRBV3-1; cdr3_aa: ASSQTGGQETQY
v_call: TRBV12-3/TRBV12-4; cdr3_aa: ASSFDQGVTDTQY
v_call: TRBV5-4; cdr3_aa: ASSLNPGTDTQY
v_call: TRBV6-5; cdr3_aa: ASSYSLRGQETQY
v_call: TRBV5-6; cdr3_aa: ASSPILSGGVDNEQF
v_call: TRBV18; cdr3_aa: ASSGTGGGNQPQH
v_call: TRBV28; cdr3_aa: ASSFSSYEQY
v_call: TRBV7-2; cdr3_aa: ASSLRARNQPQH
v_call: TRBV27; cdr3_aa: ASRIAGARETQY
v_call: TRBV6-5; cdr3_aa: ASSPLGSTEAF
v_call: TRBV5-4; cdr3_aa: ASSLSQSYGYT
v_call: TRBV20-1; cdr3_aa: SARQGTDTQY
v_call: TRBV6-5; cdr3_aa: ASSRLTQMNTEAF
v_call: TRBV20-1; cdr3_aa: SAREQGDTEAF
v_call: TRBV11-3; cdr3_aa: ASSLKSGINPLH
v_call: TRBV12-3/TRBV12-4; cdr3_aa: ASSLQIDTQY
v_call: TRBV5-5; cdr3_aa: ARSLGTGEGHT
v_call: TRBV5-6; cdr3_aa: ASSWGSSTDTQY
v_call: TRBV6-2/TRBV6-3; cdr3_aa: ASSYRQGIQPQH